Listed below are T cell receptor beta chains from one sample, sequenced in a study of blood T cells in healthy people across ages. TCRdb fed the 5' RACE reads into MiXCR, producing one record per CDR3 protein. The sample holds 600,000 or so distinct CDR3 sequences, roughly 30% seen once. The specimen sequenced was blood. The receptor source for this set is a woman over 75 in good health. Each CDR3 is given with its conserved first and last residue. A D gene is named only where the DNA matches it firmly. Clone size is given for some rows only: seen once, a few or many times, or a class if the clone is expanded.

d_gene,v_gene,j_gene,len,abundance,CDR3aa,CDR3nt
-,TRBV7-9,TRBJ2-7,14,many,CASSPWDGNYEQYF,TGTGCCAGCAGCCCCTGGGACGGCAACTACGAGCAGTACTTC
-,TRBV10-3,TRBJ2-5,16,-,CTISQNLQGAGETQYF,TGTACCATCAGTCAAAATCTCCAAGGGGCAGGGGAGACCCAGTACTTC
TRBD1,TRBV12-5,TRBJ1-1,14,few,CASGTGQGSTEAFF,TGTGCTAGTGGGACCGGACAGGGGAGCACTGAAGCTTTCTTT
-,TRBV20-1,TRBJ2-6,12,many,CSASFGANVLTF,TGCAGTGCCTCCTTCGGGGCCAACGTCCTGACTTTC
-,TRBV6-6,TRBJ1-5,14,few,CASTRGVGNQPQHF,TGTGCCAGCACTCGGGGGGTGGGCAATCAGCCCCAGCATTTT
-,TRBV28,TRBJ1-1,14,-,CASITGARNTEAFF,TGTGCCAGCATCACGGGGGCTCGGAACACTGAAGCTTTCTTT
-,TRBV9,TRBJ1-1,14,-,CASSVKAFNTEAFF,TGTGCCAGCAGCGTAAAAGCCTTTAACACTGAAGCTTTCTTT
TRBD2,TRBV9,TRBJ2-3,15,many,CASSVAAGGLDTQYF,TGTGCCAGCAGCGTAGCAGCGGGGGGGCTTGATACGCAGTATTTT
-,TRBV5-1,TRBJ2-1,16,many,CASSPPAHRSYNEQFF,TGCGCCAGCAGCCCACCGGCACACCGCTCCTACAATGAGCAGTTCTTC
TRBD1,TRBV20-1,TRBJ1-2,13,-,CSARNGQGVGYTF,TGCAGTGCTAGAAACGGACAGGGGGTTGGCTACACCTTC
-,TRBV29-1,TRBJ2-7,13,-,CSVGQTYTYEQYF,TGCAGCGTTGGGCAGACCTATACCTACGAGCAGTACTTC
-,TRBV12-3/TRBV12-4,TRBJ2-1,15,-,CASSPIGGAVHEQFF,TGTGCCAGCAGTCCGATTGGGGGGGCCGTCCATGAGCAGTTCTTC
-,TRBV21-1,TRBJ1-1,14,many,CASSKRGQNTEAFF,TGTGCCAGCAGCAAACGGGGACAGAACACTGAAGCTTTCTTT
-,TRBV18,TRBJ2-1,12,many,CASSPPTREQFF,TGTGCCAGCTCACCACCCACGCGTGAGCAGTTCTTC
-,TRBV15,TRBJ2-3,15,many,CATSRGRGRTDTQYF,TGTGCCACCAGCAGAGGACGGGGGCGCACAGATACGCAGTATTTT
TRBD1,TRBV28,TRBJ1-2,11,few,CATDRGDGYTF,TGTGCCACCGACAGGGGGGATGGCTACACCTTC
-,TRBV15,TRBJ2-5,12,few,CATSRAGETQYF,TGTGCCACCAGCAGAGCGGGAGAGACCCAGTACTTC
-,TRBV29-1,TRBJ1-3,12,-,CSVWTGGNTIYF,TGCAGCGTGTGGACGGGCGGAAACACCATATATTTT
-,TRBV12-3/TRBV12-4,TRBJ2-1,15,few,CASRNYDTNRDEQFF,TGTGCCAGCAGAAACTATGACACGAACCGGGATGAGCAGTTCTTC
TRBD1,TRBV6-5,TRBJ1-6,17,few,CASSSSPGQGVGSPLHF,TGTGCCAGCAGTAGCAGCCCGGGACAGGGGGTCGGGTCACCCCTCCACTTT
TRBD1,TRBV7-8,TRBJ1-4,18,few,CASSLWDRISATNEKLFF,TGTGCCAGCAGCTTATGGGACAGGATATCCGCAACTAATGAAAAACTGTTTTTT
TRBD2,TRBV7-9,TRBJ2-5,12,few,CAGLASGETQYF,TGTGCCGGTTTGGCTAGCGGAGAGACCCAGTACTTC
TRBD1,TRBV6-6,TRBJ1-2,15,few,CASSYRTGDYYGYTF,TGTGCCAGCAGTTACAGGACAGGGGATTACTATGGCTACACCTTC
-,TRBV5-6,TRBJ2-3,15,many,CASSSLLLHTDTQYF,TGTGCCAGCAGCTCACTCCTATTACACACAGATACGCAGTATTTT
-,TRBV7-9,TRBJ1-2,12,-,CASSLKGGGYTF,TGTGCCAGCAGCTTAAAGGGGGGCGGCTACACCTTC
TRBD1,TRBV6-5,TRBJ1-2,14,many,CASRAGQGLYGYTF,TGTGCCAGCAGAGCGGGACAGGGGCTTTATGGCTACACCTTC
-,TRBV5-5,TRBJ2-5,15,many,CASSVTDSRQETQYF,TGTGCCAGCAGCGTCACCGACAGCAGGCAAGAGACCCAGTACTTC
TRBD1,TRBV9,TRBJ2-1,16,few,CASSVALGQGDNEQFF,TGTGCCAGCAGCGTAGCTCTGGGACAGGGAGACAATGAGCAGTTCTTC
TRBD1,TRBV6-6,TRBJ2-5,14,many,CASSGQGYGETQYF,TGTGCCAGCAGTGGACAGGGATACGGAGAGACCCAGTACTTC
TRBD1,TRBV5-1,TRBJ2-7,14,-,CASRLDREPYEQYF,TGTGCCAGCAGATTGGACAGGGAACCCTACGAGCAGTACTTC
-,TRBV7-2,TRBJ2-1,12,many,CASSLGQTKQFF,TGTGCCAGCAGCCTCGGACAAACAAAGCAGTTCTTC
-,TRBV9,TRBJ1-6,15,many,CASSGSSGANSPLHF,TGTGCCAGCAGCGGGAGTTCAGGGGCGAATTCACCCCTCCACTTT
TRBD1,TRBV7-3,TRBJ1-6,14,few,CASSVTGFGAPLHF,TGTGCCAGCAGCGTGACAGGGTTCGGGGCACCCCTCCACTTT
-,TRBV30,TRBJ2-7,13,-,CAWKPRGGYEQYF,TGTGCCTGGAAACCCAGGGGGGGCTACGAGCAGTACTTC
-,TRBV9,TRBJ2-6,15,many,CASSVRPAGANVLTF,TGTGCCAGCAGCGTCCGTCCCGCTGGGGCCAACGTCCTGACTTTC
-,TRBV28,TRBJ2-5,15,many,CASSRYLRGRTTQYF,TGTGCCAGCAGTCGCTACCTCAGAGGTAGGACGACCCAGTACTTC
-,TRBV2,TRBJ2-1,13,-,CASIPSVYNEQFF,TGTGCCAGCATCCCGAGCGTTTACAATGAGCAGTTCTTC
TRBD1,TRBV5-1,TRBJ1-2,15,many,CASSEGQGANYGYTF,TGCGCCAGCAGCGAAGGACAGGGGGCGAACTATGGCTACACCTTC
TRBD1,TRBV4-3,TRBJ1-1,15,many,CASSLRQGWNTEAFF,TGCGCCAGCAGCCTCAGACAGGGATGGAACACTGAAGCTTTCTTT
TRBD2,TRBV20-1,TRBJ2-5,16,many,CSAHRLAGGREETQYF,TGCAGTGCCCACAGACTAGCGGGGGGGAGGGAAGAGACCCAGTACTTC
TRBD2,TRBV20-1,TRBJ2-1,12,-,CSARRTSRAWEF,TGCAGTGCTAGGCGGACTAGTCGGGCGTGGGAGTTC
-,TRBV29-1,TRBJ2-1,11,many,CSVADYNEQFF,TGCAGCGTTGCAGATTACAATGAGCAGTTCTTC
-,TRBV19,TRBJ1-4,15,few,CASTRGTATNEKLFF,TGTGCCAGTACCAGAGGGACCGCAACTAATGAAAAACTGTTTTTT
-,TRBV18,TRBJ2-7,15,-,CASSPWAGTGYEQYF,TGTGCCAGCTCCCCCTGGGCAGGGACTGGCTACGAGCAGTACTTC
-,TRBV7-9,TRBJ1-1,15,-,CASSLVARHPEEAFF,TGTGCCAGCAGCTTAGTGGCTAGGCACCCCGAGGAAGCTTTCTTT
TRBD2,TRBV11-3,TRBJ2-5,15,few,CASSTTSGGFETQYF,TGTGCCAGCAGCACAACTAGCGGGGGTTTCGAGACCCAGTACTTC
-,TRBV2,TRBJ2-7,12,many,CASSETEDEQYF,TGTGCCAGCAGTGAAACAGAAGACGAGCAGTACTTC
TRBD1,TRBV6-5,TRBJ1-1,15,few,CASSTIDRANPEAFF,TGTGCCAGCAGCACGATAGACAGGGCAAACCCTGAAGCTTTCTTT